This T cell receptor (beta chain) was retrieved from a study of blood T cell repertoires in COVID-19. Study overall: COVID-19 samples, acute and convalescent, were from the United States, Italy and Spain. Sources were T cells, B-cell-depleted T cells, or PBMCs; the material itself was cDNA or gDNA.

Source study methods: Reference gene primer amplification gave estimated nucleated cell counts. Clones were sequenced by immunoSEQ multiplex PCR, and TCRdb holds only the in-frame ones, with some missing. That table furnishes V, J and clone size, whereas the DNA furnished D and trimming. In the table there are 250,000 to 300,000 clones, 85% to 90% of which are singletons. Patients from Seattle were sampled longitudinally, starting during active infection. CDR3 size: 13 residues. V was pared by 3 bases and J by 1 base, with 6 bases between. CDR1 LNHDA and CDR2 SQIVND come from the germline V gene (reference sequence).

The receptor comes from a woman in her twenties or thirties with COVID-19, enrolled during active disease. Source material: peripheral blood. The J gene is TRBJ1-1, the V gene TRBV19; D may be TRBD1 (5 bases). CDR3 in amino acids: CASSITGNTEAFF. The CDR3 bases are TGTGCCAGTAGTATCACAGGGAACACTGAAGCTTTCTTT.